What follows are 2 T cell receptor beta chains derived from one specimen sequenced in a study of blood T cells in healthy people across ages. Through a sample-barcoded 5' primer and a J-beta primer mix, a second PCR was run for about 7 to 12 cycles. From the 5' RACE reads, TCRdb called clonotypes with MiXCR, one entry per CDR3 protein. The sample records 600,000 to 800,000 distinct CDR3 sequences, roughly 21% being singletons. Material for sequencing was blood. The source of these receptors is a man aged 65 to 85 in good health.

A remark on this clonotype: One junction end disagrees with the germline gene, perhaps due to a read error. The chain carries TRBV20-1 and TRBJ2-3, with 9 bases aligning to TRBD1. Germline values: CDR1 DFQATT, CDR2 SNEGSKA (reference sequence). CDR3 length equals 14 residues. CDR3 sequence: CSAEPGQGTDTQCF. Written as DNA, the CDR3 is TGCAGTGCTGAACCGGGACAGGGCACAGATACGCAGTGTTTT.

This clonotype was counted between two and nine times. The chain employs TRBV19 and TRBJ2-4; TRBD2 aligns across 9 bases. This CDR3 spans 18 amino acids. CDR1 and CDR2 from the germline V gene are LNHDA and SQIVND (reference sequence). Trimming at V came to 7 bases and at J to 0 bases, leaving 13 bases not matched to a gene. CDR3: CASTPFSGSGLAKNIQYF. The CDR3 coding sequence is TGTGCCAGTACCCCGTTTAGCGGGAGTGGATTAGCCAAAAACATTCAGTACTTC.